This T cell receptor beta chain comes out of a study of cytomegalovirus exposure and HLA in healthy donors. This clone appeared a few times. Its antigen remains unknown. Nominally healthy donors provided the samples, though records likely missed some immune exposures. The CDR3 has 14 amino acids. In germline, CDR1 is GTSNPN, CDR2 SVGIG (reference sequence). The J segment lost 6 bases and the V segment lost 0 bases, leaving 7 bases of the junction unmatched. Regarding the study as a whole: Later analysis reportedly placed an Asian-associated ancestry cluster below the roughly 680-donor mean in N-insertions. Whilst most TCR sequences proved rare, a subset of public TCRs occurred across many donors.

A multiplex PCR was run with 60 Vbeta primers and 13 Jbeta primers. The protocol was immunoSEQ multiplex PCR, while the TCRdb copy is restricted to in-frame clones and leaves out a portion. The sample contains about 93,000 clones, less than 80% of which appear only once. The rearrangement joins TRBV30 to TRBJ2-7; 8 bases match TRBD2. Material: PBMCs. The sequence was obtained from a woman in her forties in good health and CMV-seronegative. In nucleotides, the CDR3 is TGTGCCTGGAGTGTGGGGAGCGGGAGCTTCGAGCAGTACTTC. It yields the protein CAWSVGSGSFEQYF. The complete variable domain, with remaining parts taken from reference TRBV30 and TRBJ2-7, reads SQTIHQWPATLVQPVGSPLSLECTVEGTSNPNLYWYRQAAGRGLQLLFYSVGIGQISSEVPQNLSASRPQDRQFILSSKKLLLSDSGFYLCAWSVGSGSFEQYFGPGTRLTVT.